This is a list of T cell receptor beta chains from one sample in a study of shared clonotypes between healthy human individuals. Sequenced by immunoSEQ multiplex PCR; TCRdb stores in-frame clones only, minus some. This table holds about 1.5 million clones, approximately 97% found once. Sequencing used naive CD4+ T cells sorted from blood. The receptors were gathered from a man in his thirties or forties in good health. The CDR3 runs from the conserved cysteine through the conserved F or W. Each record gives: J gene, V gene, clone size, D gene, CDR3 protein, CDR3 DNA. The D gene is left open where the match is weak. Some rows mark clone size as missing; the rest say once, few, many or name a class of expanded clone.

>TRBJ2-7|TRBV18|-|-
CASSPLSPGIYEQYF
TGTGCCAGCTCACCACTCAGCCCCGGAATCTACGAGCAGTACTTC
>TRBJ2-6|TRBV7-8|-|TRBD1
CASSLDLGQGARGANVLTF
TGTGCCAGCAGCTTAGATTTGGGCCAGGGGGCGCGCGGGGCCAACGTCCTGACTTTC
>TRBJ1-5|TRBV19|-|-
CASNGGGPQDQPQHF
TGTGCCAGTAATGGCGGGGGCCCACAGGATCAGCCCCAGCATTTT
>TRBJ2-3|TRBV7-3|-|TRBD2
CASSRRGSLAGGPESTDTQYF
TGTGCCAGCAGCCGAAGAGGCTCACTAGCGGGAGGGCCCGAGAGCACAGATACGCAGTATTTT
>TRBJ2-1|TRBV7-8|-|TRBD1
CASSLEGQLGWYNEQFF
TGTGCCAGCAGCTTAGAGGGACAGTTAGGATGGTACAATGAGCAGTTCTTC
>TRBJ2-1|TRBV5-1|-|TRBD2
CASKDKSGLAGYEQFF
TGCGCCAGCAAGGATAAATCGGGACTAGCGGGCTATGAGCAGTTCTTC
>TRBJ2-2|TRBV7-7|-|-
CASSSFNGGELFF
TGTGCTAGCAGCTCCTTTAATGGCGGGGAGCTGTTTTTT
>TRBJ2-3|TRBV4-1|-|-
CASSQEGLVKQYF
TGCGCCAGCAGCCAAGAAGGCCTGGTAAAGCAGTATTTT
>TRBJ1-2|TRBV10-3|-|-
CAISPGLLYGYTF
TGTGCCATCTCCCCAGGCTTACTATACGGCTACACCTTC
>TRBJ2-7|TRBV28|-|TRBD2
CASSLLGPGTSGSVEQYF
TGTGCCAGCAGTTTATTAGGACCCGGGACTAGCGGGAGTGTAGAGCAGTACTTC
>TRBJ2-6|TRBV25-1|few|TRBD1
CASSELGQDTNVLTF
TGTGCCAGCAGTGAATTGGGACAGGACACCAACGTCCTGACTTTC
>TRBJ2-7|TRBV6-6|-|TRBD1
CASSYSGQPYEQYF
TGTGCCAGCAGTTACTCGGGACAGCCCTACGAGCAGTACTTC
>TRBJ2-1|TRBV6-1|-|-
CASSELAGRYNEQFF
TGTGCCAGCAGTGAACTGGCGGGCCGGTACAATGAGCAGTTCTTC
>TRBJ1-2|TRBV25-1|-|-
CASSEYRGMDGYTF
TGTGCCAGCAGTGAATATCGGGGAATGGATGGCTACACCTTC
>TRBJ2-2|TRBV18|-|-
CASSPKANTGELFF
TGTGCCAGCTCACCAAAGGCGAACACCGGGGAGCTGTTTTTT
>TRBJ2-2|TRBV5-4|once|TRBD1
CASSFPEQGAGGELFF
TGTGCCAGCAGCTTCCCCGAGCAGGGGGCTGGCGGGGAGCTGTTTTTT
>TRBJ1-4|TRBV5-1|-|-
CASSNGSPNEKLFF
TGCGCCAGCAGCAACGGGAGCCCTAATGAAAAACTGTTTTTT
>TRBJ1-2|TRBV5-1|-|-
CASSLGNGYTF
TGCGCCAGCAGCTTGGGGAATGGCTACACCTTC
>TRBJ2-1|TRBV29-1|-|TRBD2
CSTGLAGGPGEQFF
TGCAGTACCGGACTAGCGGGAGGGCCCGGTGAGCAGTTCTTC
>TRBJ2-7|TRBV11-2|-|-
CASSGPGETSYEQYF
TGTGCCAGCAGCGGCCCGGGGGAGACCTCCTACGAGCAGTACTTC
>TRBJ1-2|TRBV18|-|-
CASSRALSADYGYTF
TGTGCCAGCTCACGGGCCCTCTCGGCTGACTATGGCTACACCTTC
>TRBJ1-1|TRBV9|-|TRBD1
CASGRTDRGSGTEAFF
TGTGCCAGCGGCAGAACCGACAGGGGATCGGGGACTGAAGCTTTCTTT
>TRBJ2-5|TRBV2|-|-
CASSELPLGTETQYF
TGTGCCAGCAGTGAGTTGCCTTTGGGTACGGAGACCCAGTACTTC
>TRBJ2-3|TRBV4-1|-|-
CASSQVGSRPNTQYF
TGCGCCAGCAGCCAAGTCGGGTCTAGGCCGAATACGCAGTATTTT
>TRBJ1-1|TRBV2|-|-
CASRQQVNTEAFF
TGTGCCAGCAGACAGCAGGTGAACACTGAAGCTTTCTTT
>TRBJ2-1|TRBV25-1|-|-
CASSERGVGDEQFF
TGTGCCAGCAGCGAACGAGGGGTCGGGGATGAGCAGTTCTTC
>TRBJ1-1|TRBV18|-|-
CASSRRDDLFFEAFF
TGTGCCAGCTCACGCCGGGACGACCTTTTTTTCGAAGCTTTCTTT
>TRBJ2-1|TRBV6-1|-|TRBD2
CASSEERELYNEQFF
TGTGCCAGCAGTGAAGAGCGGGAGCTATACAATGAGCAGTTCTTC